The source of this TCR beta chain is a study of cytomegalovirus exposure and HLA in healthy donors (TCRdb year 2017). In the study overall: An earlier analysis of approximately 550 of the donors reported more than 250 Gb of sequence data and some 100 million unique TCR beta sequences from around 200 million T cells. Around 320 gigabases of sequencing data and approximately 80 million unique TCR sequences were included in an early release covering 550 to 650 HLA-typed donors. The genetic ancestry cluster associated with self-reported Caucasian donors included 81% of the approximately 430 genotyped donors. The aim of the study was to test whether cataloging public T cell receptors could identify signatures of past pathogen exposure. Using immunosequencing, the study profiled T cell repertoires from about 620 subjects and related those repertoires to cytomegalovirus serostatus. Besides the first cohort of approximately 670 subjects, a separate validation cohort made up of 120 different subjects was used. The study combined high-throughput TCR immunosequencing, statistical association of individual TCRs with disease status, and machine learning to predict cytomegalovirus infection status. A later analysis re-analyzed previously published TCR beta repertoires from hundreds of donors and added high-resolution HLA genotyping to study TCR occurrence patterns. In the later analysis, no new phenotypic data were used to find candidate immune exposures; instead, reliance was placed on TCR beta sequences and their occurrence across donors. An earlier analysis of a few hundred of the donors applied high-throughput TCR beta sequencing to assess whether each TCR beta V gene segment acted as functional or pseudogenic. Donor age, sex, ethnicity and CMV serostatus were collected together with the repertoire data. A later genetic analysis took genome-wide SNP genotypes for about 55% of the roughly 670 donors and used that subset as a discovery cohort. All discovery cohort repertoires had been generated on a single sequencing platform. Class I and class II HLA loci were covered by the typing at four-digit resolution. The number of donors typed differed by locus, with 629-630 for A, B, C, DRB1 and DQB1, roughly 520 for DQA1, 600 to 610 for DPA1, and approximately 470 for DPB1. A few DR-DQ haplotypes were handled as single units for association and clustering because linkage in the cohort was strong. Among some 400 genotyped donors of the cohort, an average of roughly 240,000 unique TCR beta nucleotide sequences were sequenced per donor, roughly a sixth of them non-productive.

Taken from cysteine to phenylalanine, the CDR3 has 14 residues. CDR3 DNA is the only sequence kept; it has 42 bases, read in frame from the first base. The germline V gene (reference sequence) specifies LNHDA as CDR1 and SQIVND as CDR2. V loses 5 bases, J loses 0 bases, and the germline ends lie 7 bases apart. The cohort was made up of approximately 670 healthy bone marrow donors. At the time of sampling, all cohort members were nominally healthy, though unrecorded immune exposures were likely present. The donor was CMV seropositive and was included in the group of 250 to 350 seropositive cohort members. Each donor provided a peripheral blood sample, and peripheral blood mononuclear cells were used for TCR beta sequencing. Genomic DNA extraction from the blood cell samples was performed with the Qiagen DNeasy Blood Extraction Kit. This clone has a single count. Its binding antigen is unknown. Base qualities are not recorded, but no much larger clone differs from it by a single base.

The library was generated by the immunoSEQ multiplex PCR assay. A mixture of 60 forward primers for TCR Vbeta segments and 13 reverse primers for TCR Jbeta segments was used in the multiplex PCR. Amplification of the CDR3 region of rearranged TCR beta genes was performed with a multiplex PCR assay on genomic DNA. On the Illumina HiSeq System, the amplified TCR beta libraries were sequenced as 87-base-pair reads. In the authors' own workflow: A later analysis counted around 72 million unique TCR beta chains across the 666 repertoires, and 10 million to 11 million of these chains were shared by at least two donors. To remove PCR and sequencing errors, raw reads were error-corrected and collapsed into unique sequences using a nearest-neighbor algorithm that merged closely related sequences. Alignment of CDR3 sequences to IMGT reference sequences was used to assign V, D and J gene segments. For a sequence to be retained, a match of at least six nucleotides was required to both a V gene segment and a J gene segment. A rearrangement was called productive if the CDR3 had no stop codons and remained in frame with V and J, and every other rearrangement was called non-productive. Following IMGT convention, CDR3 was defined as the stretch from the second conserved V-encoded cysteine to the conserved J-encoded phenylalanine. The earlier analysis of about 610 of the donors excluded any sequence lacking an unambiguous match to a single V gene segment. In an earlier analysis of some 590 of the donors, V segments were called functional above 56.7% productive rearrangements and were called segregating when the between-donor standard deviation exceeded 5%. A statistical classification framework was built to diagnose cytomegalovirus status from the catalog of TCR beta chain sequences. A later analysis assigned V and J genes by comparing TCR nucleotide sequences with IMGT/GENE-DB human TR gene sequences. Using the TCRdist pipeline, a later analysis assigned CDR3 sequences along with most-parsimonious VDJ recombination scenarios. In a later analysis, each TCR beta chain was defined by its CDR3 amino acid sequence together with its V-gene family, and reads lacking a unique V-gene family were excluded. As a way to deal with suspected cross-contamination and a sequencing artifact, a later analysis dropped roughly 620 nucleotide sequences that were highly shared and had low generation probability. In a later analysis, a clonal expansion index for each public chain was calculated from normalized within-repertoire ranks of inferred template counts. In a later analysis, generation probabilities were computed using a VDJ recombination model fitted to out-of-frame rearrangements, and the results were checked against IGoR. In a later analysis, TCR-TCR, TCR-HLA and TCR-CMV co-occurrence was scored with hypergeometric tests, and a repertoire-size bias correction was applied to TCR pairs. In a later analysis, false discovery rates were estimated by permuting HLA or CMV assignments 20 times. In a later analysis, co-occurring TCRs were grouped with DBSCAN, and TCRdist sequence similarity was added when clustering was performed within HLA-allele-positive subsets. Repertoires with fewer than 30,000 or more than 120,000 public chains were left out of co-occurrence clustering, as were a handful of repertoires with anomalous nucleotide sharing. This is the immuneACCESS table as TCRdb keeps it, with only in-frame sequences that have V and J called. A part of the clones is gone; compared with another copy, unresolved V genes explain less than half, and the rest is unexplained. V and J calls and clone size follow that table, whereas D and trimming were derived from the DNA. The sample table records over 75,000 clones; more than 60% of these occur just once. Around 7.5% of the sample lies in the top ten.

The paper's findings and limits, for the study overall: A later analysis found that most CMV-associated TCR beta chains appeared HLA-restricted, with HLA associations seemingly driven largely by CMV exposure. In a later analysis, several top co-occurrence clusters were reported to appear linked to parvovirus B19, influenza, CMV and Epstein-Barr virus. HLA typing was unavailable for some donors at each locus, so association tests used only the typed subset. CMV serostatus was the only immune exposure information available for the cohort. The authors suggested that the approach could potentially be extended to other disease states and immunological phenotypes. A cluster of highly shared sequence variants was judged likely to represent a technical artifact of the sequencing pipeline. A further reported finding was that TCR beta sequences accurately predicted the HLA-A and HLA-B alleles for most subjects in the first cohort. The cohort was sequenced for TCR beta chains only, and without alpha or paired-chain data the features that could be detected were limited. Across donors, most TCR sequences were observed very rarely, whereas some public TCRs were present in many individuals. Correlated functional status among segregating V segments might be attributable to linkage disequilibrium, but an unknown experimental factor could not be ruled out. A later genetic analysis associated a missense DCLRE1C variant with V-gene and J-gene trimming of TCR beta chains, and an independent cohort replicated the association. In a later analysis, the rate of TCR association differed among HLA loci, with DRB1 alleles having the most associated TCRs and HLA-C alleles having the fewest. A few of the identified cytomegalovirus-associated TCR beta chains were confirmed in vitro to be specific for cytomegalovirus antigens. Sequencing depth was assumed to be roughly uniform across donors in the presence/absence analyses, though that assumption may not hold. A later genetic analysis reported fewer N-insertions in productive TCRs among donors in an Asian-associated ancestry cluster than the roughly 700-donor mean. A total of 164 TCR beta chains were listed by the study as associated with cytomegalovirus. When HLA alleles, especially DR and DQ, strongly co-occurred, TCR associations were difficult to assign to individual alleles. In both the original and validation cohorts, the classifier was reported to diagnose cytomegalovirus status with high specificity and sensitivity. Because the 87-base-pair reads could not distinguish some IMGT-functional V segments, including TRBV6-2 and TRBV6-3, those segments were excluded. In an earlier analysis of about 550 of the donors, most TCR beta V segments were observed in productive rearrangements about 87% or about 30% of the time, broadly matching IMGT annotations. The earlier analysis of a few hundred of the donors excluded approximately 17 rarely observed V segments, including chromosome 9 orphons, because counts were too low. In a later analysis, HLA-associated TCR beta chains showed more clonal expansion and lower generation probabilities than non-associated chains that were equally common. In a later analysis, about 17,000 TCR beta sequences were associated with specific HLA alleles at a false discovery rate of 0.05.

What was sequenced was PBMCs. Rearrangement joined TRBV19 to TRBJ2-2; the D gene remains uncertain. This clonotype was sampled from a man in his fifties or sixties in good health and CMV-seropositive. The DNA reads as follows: TGTGCCAGTAGTGTAGGAGCGAACACCGGGGAGCTGTTTTTT. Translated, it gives CASSVGANTGELFF.